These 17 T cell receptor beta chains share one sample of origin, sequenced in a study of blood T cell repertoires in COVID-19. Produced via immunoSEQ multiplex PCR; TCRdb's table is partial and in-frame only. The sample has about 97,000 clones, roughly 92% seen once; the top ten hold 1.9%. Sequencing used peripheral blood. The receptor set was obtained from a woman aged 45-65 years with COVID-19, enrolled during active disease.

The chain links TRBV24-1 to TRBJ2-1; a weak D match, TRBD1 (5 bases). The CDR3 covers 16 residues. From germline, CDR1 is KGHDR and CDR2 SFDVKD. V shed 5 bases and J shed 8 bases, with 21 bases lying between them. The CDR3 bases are TGTGCCACCAGTGCGACAGAGTCCGATCATGAATATGAGCAGTTCTTC. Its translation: CATSATESDHEYEQFF.

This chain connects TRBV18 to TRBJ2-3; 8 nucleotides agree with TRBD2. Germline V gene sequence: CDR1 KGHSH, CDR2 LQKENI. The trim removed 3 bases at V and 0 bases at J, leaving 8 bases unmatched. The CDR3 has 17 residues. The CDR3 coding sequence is TGTGCCAGCTCACCCCTCCCCGGGGGGGTAAGCACAGATACGCAGTATTTT. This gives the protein CASSPLPGGVSTDTQYF.

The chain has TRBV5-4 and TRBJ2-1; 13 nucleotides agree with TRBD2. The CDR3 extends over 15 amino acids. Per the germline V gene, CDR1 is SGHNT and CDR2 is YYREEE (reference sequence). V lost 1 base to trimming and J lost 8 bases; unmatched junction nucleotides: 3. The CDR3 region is CASSLTSGGVDEQFF. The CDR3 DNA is TGTGCCAGCAGCTTGACTAGCGGGGGGGTAGATGAGCAGTTCTTC.

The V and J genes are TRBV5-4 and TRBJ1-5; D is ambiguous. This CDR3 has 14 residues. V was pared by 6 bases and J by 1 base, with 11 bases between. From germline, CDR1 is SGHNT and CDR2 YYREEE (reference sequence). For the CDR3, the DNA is TGTGCCAGCAAGGACTCCCGGAGCAATCAGCCCCAGCATTTT. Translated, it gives CASKDSRSNQPQHF. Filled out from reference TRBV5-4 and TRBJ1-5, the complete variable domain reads ETGVTQSPTHLIKTRGQQVTLRCSSQSGHNTVSWYQQALGQGPQFIFQYYREEENGRGNFPPRFSGLQFPNYSSELNVNALELDDSALYLCASKDSRSNQPQHFGDGTRLSIL.

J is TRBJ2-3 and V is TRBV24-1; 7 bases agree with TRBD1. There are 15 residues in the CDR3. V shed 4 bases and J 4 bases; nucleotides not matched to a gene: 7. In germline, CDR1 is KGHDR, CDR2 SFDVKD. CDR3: CATSDLGQVADTQYF. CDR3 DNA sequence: TGTGCCACCAGTGACCTTGGACAGGTGGCAGATACGCAGTATTTT.

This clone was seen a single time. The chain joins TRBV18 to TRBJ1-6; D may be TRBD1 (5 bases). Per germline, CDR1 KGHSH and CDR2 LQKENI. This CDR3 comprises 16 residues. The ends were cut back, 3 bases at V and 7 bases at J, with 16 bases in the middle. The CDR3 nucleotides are TGTGCCAGCTCACCTGACAGTGGCCAAATGAATTCACCCCTCCACTTT. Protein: CASSPDSGQMNSPLHF.

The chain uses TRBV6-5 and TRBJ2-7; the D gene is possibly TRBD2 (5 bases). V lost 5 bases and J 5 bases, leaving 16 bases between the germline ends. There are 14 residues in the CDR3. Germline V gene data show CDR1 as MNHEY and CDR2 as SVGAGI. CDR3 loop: CASSPRRGFDEQYF. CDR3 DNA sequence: TGTGCCAGCAGTCCCCGCCGCGGGTTCGACGAGCAGTACTTC.

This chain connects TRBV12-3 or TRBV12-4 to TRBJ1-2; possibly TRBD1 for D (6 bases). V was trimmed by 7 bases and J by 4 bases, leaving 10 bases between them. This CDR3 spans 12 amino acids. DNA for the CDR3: TGTGCCAGCACCGACAGGCCCTATGGCTACACCTTC. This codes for CASTDRPYGYTF.

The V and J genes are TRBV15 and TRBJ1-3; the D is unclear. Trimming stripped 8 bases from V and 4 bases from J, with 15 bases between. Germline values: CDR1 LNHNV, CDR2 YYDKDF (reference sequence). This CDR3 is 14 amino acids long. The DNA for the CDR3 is TGTGCCACCTGTGAAGGAGGTACCGGAAACACCATATATTTT. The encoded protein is CATCEGGTGNTIYF.

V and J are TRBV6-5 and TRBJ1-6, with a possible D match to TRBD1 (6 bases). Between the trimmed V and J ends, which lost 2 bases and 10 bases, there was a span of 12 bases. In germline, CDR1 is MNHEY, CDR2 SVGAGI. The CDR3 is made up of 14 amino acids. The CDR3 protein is CASSYMGARSPLHF. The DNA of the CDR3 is TGTGCCAGCAGTTACATGGGGGCAAGGTCACCCCTCCACTTT.

CDR3 residues: CASSSGHFYGYTF. Written as DNA, the CDR3 is TGTGCCAGCAGCTCAGGACACTTCTATGGCTACACCTTC. This chain links TRBV11-2 with TRBJ1-2; possibly TRBD1 for D (5 bases). The germline V and J ends were trimmed by 4 bases and 4 bases, with 10 bases remaining between them. The CDR3 is made up of 13 amino acids. Looked up from germline, CDR1 is SGHAT and CDR2 is FQNNGV.

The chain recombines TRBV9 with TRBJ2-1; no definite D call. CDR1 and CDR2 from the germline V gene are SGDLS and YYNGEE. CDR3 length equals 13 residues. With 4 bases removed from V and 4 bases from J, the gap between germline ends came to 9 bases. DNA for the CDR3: TGTGCCAGCAGCCAGCTAGAATACAATGAGCAGTTCTTC. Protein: CASSQLEYNEQFF.

The CDR3 nucleotides are TGCAGCGTTCTAATCGTGGATCAGCCCCAGCATTTT. Translation: CSVLIVDQPQHF. The chain uses TRBV29-1 and TRBJ1-5; no definite D call. The CDR3 is made up of 12 amino acids. Germline CDR1 is SQVTM and CDR2 is ANQGSEA. The V end lost 5 bases, the J end lost 5 bases, and 10 bases lay between the germline ends.

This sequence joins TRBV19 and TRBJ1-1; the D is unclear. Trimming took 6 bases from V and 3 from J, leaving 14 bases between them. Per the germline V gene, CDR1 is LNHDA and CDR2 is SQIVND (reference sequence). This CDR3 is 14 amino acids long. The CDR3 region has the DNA TGTGCCAGTAGCATCCGAGGTAAATACACTGAAGCTTTCTTT. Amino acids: CASSIRGKYTEAFF. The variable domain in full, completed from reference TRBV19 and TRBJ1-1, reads DGGITQSPKYLFRKEGQNVTLSCEQNLNHDAMYWYRQDPGQGLRLIYYSQIVNDFQKGDIAEGYSVSREKKESFPLTVTSAQKNPTAFYLCASSIRGKYTEAFFGQGTRLTVV.

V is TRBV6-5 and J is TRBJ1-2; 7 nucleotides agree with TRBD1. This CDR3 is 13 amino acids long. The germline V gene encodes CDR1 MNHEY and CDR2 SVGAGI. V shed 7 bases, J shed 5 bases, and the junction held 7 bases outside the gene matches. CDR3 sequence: CASTQTGRYGYTF. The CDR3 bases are TGTGCCAGCACTCAGACAGGGAGATATGGCTACACCTTC.

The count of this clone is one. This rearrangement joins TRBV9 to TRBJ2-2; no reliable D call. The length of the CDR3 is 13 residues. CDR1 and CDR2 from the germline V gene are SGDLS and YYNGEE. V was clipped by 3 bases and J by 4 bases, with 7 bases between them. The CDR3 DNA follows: TGTGCCAGCAGCGCATCTAGCACCGGGGAGCTGTTTTTT. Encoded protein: CASSASSTGELFF.

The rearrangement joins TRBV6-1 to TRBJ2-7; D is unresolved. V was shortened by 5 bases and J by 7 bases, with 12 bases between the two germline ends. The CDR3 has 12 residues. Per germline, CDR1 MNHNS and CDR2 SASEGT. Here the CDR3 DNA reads TGTGCCAGCAGTCCAAACGAGGATGAGCAGTACTTC. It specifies CASSPNEDEQYF.